Described below is a single T cell receptor (beta chain) sequence and its context. Its recognized antigen is unknown. No clone much larger than this one lies a single base away; base qualities are absent. This specimen belongs to a study of Ad26.COV2.S vaccination and SARS-CoV-2 variants (dated by TCRdb to the early 2020s). For context, the study as a whole: Vaccine-arm donors were drawn from COV1001, a multicentre, randomized, double-blind, placebo-controlled phase I-IIa trial of Ad26.COV2.S in healthy adults. The specificity and breadth of SARS-CoV-2-reactive T cell receptors after Ad26.COV2.S vaccination were assessed by TCRbeta repertoire sequencing. A total of 32 samples were included in the TCR-sequenced set, comprising roughly 19 Ad26.COV2.S vaccine recipients, 5 placebo recipients and 8 SARS-CoV-2 convalescent individuals. Investigators remained blinded to trial group allocation during experiments and outcome assessment. Dosing of Ad26.COV2.S was intramuscular, at either 5x10^10 or 1x10^11 viral particles, delivered as one shot or as two shots spaced 56 days apart. Trial participants were randomized into five groups of five, in which low-dose or high-dose Ad26.COV2.S was given once or twice, or placebo was given on both occasions. What the authors observed across the whole study: Comparing responses between vaccine doses or regimens was not something the study was powered to do. After vaccination, spike-specific CD8+ and CD4+ T cell responses were reported to show substantial breadth. Vaccine and placebo recipients had comparable non-spike TCR breadth, which fits with the vaccine containing only spike. Spike-specific TCR breadth was higher in Ad26.COV2.S recipients than in placebo recipients (P = 0.0014). The authors noted that the TCR breadth and depth analyses may have underestimated total T cell responses.

At the junction V is shortened by 1 base and J by 4 bases, with 12 bases in between. The CDR3, cysteine through phenylalanine, is 15 amino acids long. Here the CDR3 DNA is all that survives: 45 bases in frame from base 1. CDR1 and CDR2 are drawn from the germline V gene (reference sequence): SEHNR, FQNEAQ. TCRbeta CDR3 regions were sequenced with the immunoSEQ Assay. After extraction, genomic DNA underwent amplification by bias-controlled multiplex PCR, followed by high-throughput sequencing. The authors' pipeline ran thus. Collapsing and filtering of sequences were performed to quantify the absolute abundance of each unique TCRbeta CDR3 region. T cell fraction was estimated by normalization of TCRbeta template counts to usable DNA, with usable DNA being measured through amplification of reference genes present in all nucleated cells. Repertoire TCRs were annotated as SARS-CoV-2-specific by exact matching of V gene, CDR3 amino acid sequence and J gene to a known reactive TCR set. The reference SARS-CoV-2 TCR set was obtained from MIRA and was filtered for enrichment in COVID-19-positive ImmuneCODE repertoires, whereby public or cross-reactive TCRs were removed. Drawing on the MIRA antigens, annotated TCRs were analysed further at the level of specific ORF or position within ORF. Breadth was defined as annotated unique rearrangements over total unique productive rearrangements; depth was the summed frequency of those rearrangements. TCR breadth was compared between groups using two-sided Wilcoxon rank-sum tests. Sourced from immuneACCESS, this table was stored by TCRdb with only in-frame sequences that have V and J called. A share of the clones is absent; for the studies checked, an unresolved V gene accounts for under half, and the remainder has no known explanation. D and trimming were read from the DNA, whereas the V and J calls and clone size are those reported in that table. This sample holds over 400,000 clones; 89% were observed only once. About 2.4% of the sample is taken by the ten largest.

Reading the label with the study, this specimen's treatment or condition is: over 15 received Ad26.COV2.S at low or high dose, single or two shots; about five received placebo; per-sample allocation not given. Repertoires of vaccine and placebo recipients were sequenced from samples collected on day 63 after the first injection. Between 29 July and 7 August 2020, Cohort 1b enrolled 25 adults aged 18-55 years at one site in Boston, USA. Ad26.COV2.S was a replication-incompetent adenovirus type 26 vector that expressed a prefusion-stabilized SARS-CoV-2 spike protein derived from the original Wuhan strain.

The material sequenced was peripheral blood, taken in a trial of Ad26.COV2.S vaccine versus placebo. Here the chain combines TRBV7-9 and TRBJ2-3; no confident D gene assignment can be made. The clonotype comes from a person between 18 and 65 years old who received the Ad26.COV2.S COVID-19 vaccine or a placebo. The DNA sequence is as follows: TGTGCCAGCAGCTTAGAGGGCCGTAACCCAGATACGCAGTATTTT. Translated, this is CASSLEGRNPDTQYF. The CDR3 plus the reference TRBV7-9 and TRBJ2-3 genes for the other parts give the full variable domain: DTGVSQNPRHKITKRGQNVTFRCDPISEHNRLYWYRQTLGQGPEFLTYFQNEAQLEKSRLLSDRFSAERPKGSFSTLEIQRTEQGDSAMYLCASSLEGRNPDTQYFGPGTRLTVL.